A selection of T cell receptor beta chains follows, all from one sample in a study of blood T cell repertoires in COVID-19. Here immunoSEQ multiplex PCR was the method, and the copy in TCRdb shows in-frame clones only, minus some. Among around 200,000 clones, more than 75% were seen once, and the ten largest hold about 18%. Sequenced input: peripheral blood. Source of these receptors: a person between 65 and 79 years old with COVID-19, enrolled during active disease. Both conserved end residues are part of each CDR3. Fields, in order: J gene, clone size, D gene, V gene, CDR3 protein, CDR3 DNA. The D gene is left open where the match is weak. Clone sizes are given selectively: once, few, many, or a class where the clone is expanded.

TRBJ2-7 - TRBD1 TRBV7-2 CASSVTGTGGFYEQYF TGTGCCAGCAGCGTAACCGGGACAGGGGGCTTTTACGAGCAGTACTTC
TRBJ2-7 - - TRBV7-9 CASSPPGPYEQYF TGTGCCAGCAGCCCCCCCGGTCCCTACGAGCAGTACTTC
TRBJ1-1 - - TRBV10-3 CAISASPGRGRTEAFF TGTGCCATCAGTGCCTCCCCGGGGCGGGGACGGACTGAAGCTTTCTTT
TRBJ2-7 once - TRBV27 CASSLYRDPGQDYEQYF TGTGCCAGCAGTTTATACCGCGATCCGGGACAAGACTACGAGCAGTACTTC
TRBJ2-7 - TRBD1 TRBV29-1 CSARTGNEQYF TGCAGCGCCCGGACAGGGAACGAGCAGTACTTC
TRBJ2-5 few - TRBV7-2 CASSPGVGVLETQYF TGTGCCAGCAGCCCTGGGGTAGGGGTTCTAGAGACCCAGTACTTC
TRBJ2-1 - TRBD2 TRBV5-4 CASSPSGPSYNEQFF TGTGCCAGCAGCCCTAGCGGGCCCTCCTACAATGAGCAGTTCTTC
TRBJ1-6 - TRBD1 TRBV13 CASSFMLLGQGVFDSPLHF TGTGCCAGCAGCTTCATGTTGCTGGGACAGGGGGTTTTCGATTCACCCCTCCACTTT
TRBJ1-1 - TRBD1 TRBV4-3 CASSQRTGRVASEAFF TGCGCCAGCAGCCAAAGGACAGGGAGGGTGGCGTCTGAAGCTTTCTTT
TRBJ2-2 - - TRBV19 CASSMVEPGELFF TGTGCCAGTAGTATGGTGGAGCCCGGGGAGCTGTTTTTT
TRBJ2-2 - TRBD2 TRBV3-1/TRBV3-2 CASRLSGGPNTGELFF TGTGCCAGCAGACTGAGCGGGGGCCCGAACACCGGGGAGCTGTTTTTT
TRBJ2-5 - TRBD2 TRBV20-1 CSASRTSGGEETQYF TGCAGTGCTAGTAGGACTAGCGGGGGTGAAGAGACCCAGTACTTC
TRBJ1-1 - - TRBV2 CASSVMRDTEAFF TGTGCCAGCAGTGTTATGCGGGACACTGAAGCTTTCTTT
TRBJ2-7 - - TRBV19 CASSNPGETGSYEQYF TGTGCCAGTAGTAATCCCGGGGAAACAGGGTCCTACGAGCAGTACTTC
TRBJ1-4 - - TRBV9 CASSAQTGLRGEKLFF TGTGCCAGCAGCGCCCAAACAGGGCTACGGGGTGAAAAACTGTTTTTT
TRBJ1-5 - TRBD1 TRBV7-8 CASSLLTGEQPQHF TGTGCCAGCAGCTTACTGACAGGGGAACAGCCCCAGCATTTT
TRBJ2-7 once TRBD1 TRBV18 CASSTRQGSYEQYF TGTGCCAGCTCAACCAGACAGGGCTCCTACGAGCAGTACTTC
TRBJ1-2 few - TRBV28 CASSDTNYGYTF TGTGCCAGCAGTGACACCAACTATGGCTACACCTTC
TRBJ1-1 - - TRBV5-6 CASSGGPQAGTEAFF TGTGCCAGCAGCGGGGGCCCACAGGCTGGCACTGAAGCTTTCTTT
TRBJ2-1 - TRBD2 TRBV5-1 CASSLVRSGRGTYNEQFF TGCGCCAGCAGCTTAGTTAGGAGCGGGAGAGGAACCTACAATGAGCAGTTCTTC
TRBJ2-2 once TRBD2 TRBV4-2 CASSQGIAGGNTGELFF TGTGCCAGCAGCCAAGGGATAGCGGGGGGGAACACCGGGGAGCTGTTTTTT
TRBJ2-7 once TRBD2 TRBV19 CASSSGGVREQYF TGTGCCAGTAGTAGCGGGGGGGTACGAGAGCAGTACTTC
TRBJ1-5 - - TRBV9 CASSPTPYSNQPQHF TGTGCCAGCAGCCCGACACCATATAGCAATCAGCCCCAGCATTTT
TRBJ1-2 - - TRBV28 CASSLKGQGYTF TGTGCCAGCAGTTTGAAGGGACAAGGCTACACCTTC
TRBJ2-5 few TRBD2 TRBV7-9 CASSRWGGNQETQYF TGTGCCAGCAGCCGCTGGGGAGGGAACCAAGAGACCCAGTACTTC
TRBJ2-5 - TRBD2 TRBV12-3/TRBV12-4 CASPGLEVLQYF TGTGCCAGCCCTGGACTAGAGGTTTTGCAGTACTTC
TRBJ2-3 - - TRBV7-3 CASGRDSTDTQYF TGTGCCAGCGGACGGGACTCCACAGATACGCAGTATTTT
TRBJ2-7 few - TRBV3-1/TRBV3-2 CASSLSWASYEQYF TGTGCCAGCAGCTTATCTTGGGCTTCCTACGAGCAGTACTTC
TRBJ1-3 - TRBD1 TRBV14 CASSQPGQFSGNTIYF TGTGCCAGCAGCCAACCGGGACAGTTCTCTGGAAACACCATATATTTT
TRBJ1-2 - - TRBV7-9 CASSRGTLLDYGYTF TGTGCCAGCAGCCGGGGGACCTTACTCGACTATGGCTACACCTTC